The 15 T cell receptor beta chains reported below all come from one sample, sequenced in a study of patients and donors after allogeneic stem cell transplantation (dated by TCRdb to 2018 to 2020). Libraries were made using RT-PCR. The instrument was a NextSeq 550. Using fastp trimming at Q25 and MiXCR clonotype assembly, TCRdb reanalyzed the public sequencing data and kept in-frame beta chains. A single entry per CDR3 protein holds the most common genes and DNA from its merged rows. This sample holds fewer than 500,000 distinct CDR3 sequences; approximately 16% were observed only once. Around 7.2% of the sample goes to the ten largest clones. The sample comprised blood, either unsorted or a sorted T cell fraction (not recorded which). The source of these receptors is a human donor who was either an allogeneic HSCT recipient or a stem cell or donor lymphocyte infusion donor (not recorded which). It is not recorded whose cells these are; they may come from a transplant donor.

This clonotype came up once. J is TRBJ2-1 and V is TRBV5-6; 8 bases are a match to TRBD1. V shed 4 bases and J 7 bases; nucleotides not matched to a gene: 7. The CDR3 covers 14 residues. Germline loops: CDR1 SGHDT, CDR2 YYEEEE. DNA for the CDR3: TGTGCCAGCAGCACCGACAGGGGTTGGAATGAGCAGTTCTTC. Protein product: CASSTDRGWNEQFF. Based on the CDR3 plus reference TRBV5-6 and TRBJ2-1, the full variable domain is DAGVTQSPTHLIKTRGQQVTLRCSPKSGHDTVSWYQQALGQGPQFIFQYYEEEERQRGNFPDRFSGHQFPNYSSELNVNALLLGDSALYLCASSTDRGWNEQFFGPGTRLTVL.

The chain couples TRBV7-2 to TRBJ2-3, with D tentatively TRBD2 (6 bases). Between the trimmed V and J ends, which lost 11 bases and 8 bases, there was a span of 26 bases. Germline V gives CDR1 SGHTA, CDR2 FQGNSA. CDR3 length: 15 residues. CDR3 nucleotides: TGTGCCCTAGGGGCTGGCGGGGTACGCGCAGGTACGCAGTATTTT. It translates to CALGAGGVRAGTQYF.

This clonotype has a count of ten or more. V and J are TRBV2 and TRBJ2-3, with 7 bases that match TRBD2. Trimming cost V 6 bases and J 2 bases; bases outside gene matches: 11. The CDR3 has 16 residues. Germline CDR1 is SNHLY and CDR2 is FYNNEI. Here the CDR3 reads CASRRGTSANTDTQYF. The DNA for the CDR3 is TGTGCCAGCAGGAGGGGAACTAGCGCTAACACAGATACGCAGTATTTT. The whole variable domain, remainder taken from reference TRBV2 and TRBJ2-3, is EPEVTQTPSHQVTQMGQEVILRCVPISNHLYFYWYRQILGQKVEFLVSFYNNEISEKSEIFDDQFSVERPDGSNFTLKIRSTKLEDSAMYFCASRRGTSANTDTQYFGPGTRLTVL.

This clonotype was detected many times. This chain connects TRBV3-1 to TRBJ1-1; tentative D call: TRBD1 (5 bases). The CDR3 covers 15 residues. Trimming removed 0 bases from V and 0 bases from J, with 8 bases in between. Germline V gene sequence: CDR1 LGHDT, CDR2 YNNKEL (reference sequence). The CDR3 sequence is CASSQEAGMNTEAFF. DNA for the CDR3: TGTGCCAGCAGCCAAGAGGCAGGGATGAACACTGAAGCTTTCTTT.

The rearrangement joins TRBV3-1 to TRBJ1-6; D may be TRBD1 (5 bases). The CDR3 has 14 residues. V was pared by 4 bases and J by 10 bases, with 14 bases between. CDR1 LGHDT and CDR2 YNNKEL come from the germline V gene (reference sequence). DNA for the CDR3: TGTGCCAGCAGCCCCCAGGGAGGTGACTCACCCCTCCACTTT. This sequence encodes CASSPQGGDSPLHF.

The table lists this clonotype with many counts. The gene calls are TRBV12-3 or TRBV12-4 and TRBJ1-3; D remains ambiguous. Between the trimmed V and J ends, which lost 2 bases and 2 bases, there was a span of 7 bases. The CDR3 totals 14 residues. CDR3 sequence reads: CASSLMGAGNTIYF. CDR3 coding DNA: TGTGCCAGCAGTTTAATGGGAGCTGGAAACACCATATATTTT.

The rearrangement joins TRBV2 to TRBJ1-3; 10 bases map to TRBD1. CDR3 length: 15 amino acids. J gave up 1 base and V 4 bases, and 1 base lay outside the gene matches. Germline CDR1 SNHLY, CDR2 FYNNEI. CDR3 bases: TGTGCCAGCAGTGGGGACAGGGGTTCTGGAAACACCATATATTTT. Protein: CASSGDRGSGNTIYF.

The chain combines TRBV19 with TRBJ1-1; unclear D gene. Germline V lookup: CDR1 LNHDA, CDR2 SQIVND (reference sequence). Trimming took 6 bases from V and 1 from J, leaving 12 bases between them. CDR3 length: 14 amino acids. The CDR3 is CASSRYGWNTEAFF. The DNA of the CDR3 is TGTGCCAGTAGCAGATATGGGTGGAACACTGAAGCTTTCTTT.

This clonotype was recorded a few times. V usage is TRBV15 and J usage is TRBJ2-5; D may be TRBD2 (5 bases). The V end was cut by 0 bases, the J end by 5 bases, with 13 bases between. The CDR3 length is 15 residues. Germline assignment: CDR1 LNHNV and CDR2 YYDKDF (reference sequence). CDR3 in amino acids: CATSRDSGEDETQYF. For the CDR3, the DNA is TGTGCCACCAGCAGAGATTCCGGGGAAGACGAGACCCAGTACTTC.

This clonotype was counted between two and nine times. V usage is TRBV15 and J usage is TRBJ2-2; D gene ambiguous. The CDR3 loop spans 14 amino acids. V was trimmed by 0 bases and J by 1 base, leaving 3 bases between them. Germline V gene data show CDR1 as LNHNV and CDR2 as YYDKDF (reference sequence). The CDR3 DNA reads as TGTGCCACCAGCAGAGATATGAACACCGGGGAGCTGTTTTTT. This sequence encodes CATSRDMNTGELFF.

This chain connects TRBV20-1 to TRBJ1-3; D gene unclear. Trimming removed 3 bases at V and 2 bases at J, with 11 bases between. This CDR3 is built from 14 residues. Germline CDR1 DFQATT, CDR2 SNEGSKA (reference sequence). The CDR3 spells CSASTGRPGNTIYF. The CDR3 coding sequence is TGCAGTGCTAGTACCGGGAGGCCTGGAAACACCATATATTTT.

The CDR3: CASSATQGTEAFF. The CDR3 DNA is TGTGCCAGCAGCGCCACACAGGGAACTGAAGCTTTCTTT. This chain links TRBV6-4 with TRBJ1-1; D may be TRBD1 (6 bases). The V end was cut by 6 bases, the J end by 5 bases, with 13 bases between. The CDR3 sequence is 13 residues long. CDR1 and CDR2 (germline): MRHNA, SNTAGT.

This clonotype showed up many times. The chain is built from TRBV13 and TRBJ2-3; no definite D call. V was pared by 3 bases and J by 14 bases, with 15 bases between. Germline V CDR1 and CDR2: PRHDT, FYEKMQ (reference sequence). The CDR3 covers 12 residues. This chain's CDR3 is CASSFLRASRYF. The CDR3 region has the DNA TGTGCCAGCAGCTTTCTTAGGGCATCAAGGTATTTT.

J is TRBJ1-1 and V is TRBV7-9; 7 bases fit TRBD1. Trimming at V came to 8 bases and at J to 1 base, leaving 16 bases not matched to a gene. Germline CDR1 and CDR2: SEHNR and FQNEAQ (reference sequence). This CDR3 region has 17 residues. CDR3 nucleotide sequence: TGTGCCAGCTTTCTCGAGCCTACAGGGGCGGCGAACACTGAAGCTTTCTTT. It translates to CASFLEPTGAANTEAFF.

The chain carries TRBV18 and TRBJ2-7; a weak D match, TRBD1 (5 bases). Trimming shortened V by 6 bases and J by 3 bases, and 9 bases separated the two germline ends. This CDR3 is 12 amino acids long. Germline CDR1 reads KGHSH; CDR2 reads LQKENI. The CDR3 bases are TGTGCCAGCTCCGTTCAGGGCTACGAGCAGTACTTC. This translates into CASSVQGYEQYF.